This is a list of T cell receptor beta chains from one sample in a study of Graves' ophthalmopathy and Graves' hyperthyroidism. TCRdb reprocessed the multiplex PCR reads via MiXCR and lists one record per CDR3 protein. The data contain over a million distinct CDR3 sequences, roughly two fifths of them singletons. The sample consisted of peripheral blood or thyroid tissue (not recorded which). All receptors come from an adult man with Graves' hyperthyroidism. Both conserved end residues are part of each CDR3. Fields, in order: J gene, D gene, clone size, V gene, CDR3 protein, CDR3 DNA. A D gene is named only where the DNA matches it firmly. Clone sizes are given selectively: once, few, many, or a class where the clone is expanded.

J gene: TRBJ1-4
D gene: -
clone size: few
V gene: TRBV4-2
CDR3 protein: CASSQEVRENEKLFF
CDR3 DNA: TGTGCCAGCAGCCAAGAGGTCAGGGAGAATGAAAAACTGTTTTTT

J gene: TRBJ1-5
D gene: TRBD1
clone size: many
V gene: TRBV20-1
CDR3 protein: CSAKTISGQGSNQPQHF
CDR3 DNA: TGCAGTGCCAAGACTATCTCGGGACAGGGTAGCAATCAGCCCCAGCATTTT

J gene: TRBJ1-2
D gene: TRBD1
clone size: -
V gene: TRBV2
CDR3 protein: CAIRRRGPYGYTF
CDR3 DNA: TGTGCCATTAGACGCAGGGGGCCCTATGGCTACACCTTC

J gene: TRBJ2-5
D gene: -
clone size: -
V gene: TRBV5-4
CDR3 protein: CASSLGQPMEIQETQYF
CDR3 DNA: TGTGCCAGCAGCTTGGGACAGCCCATGGAAATTCAAGAGACCCAGTACTTC

J gene: TRBJ2-7
D gene: -
clone size: -
V gene: TRBV10-3
CDR3 protein: CAIRGSSPYEQYF
CDR3 DNA: TGTGCCATCAGGGGCTCTAGTCCCTACGAGCAGTACTTC

J gene: TRBJ2-7
D gene: TRBD1
clone size: -
V gene: TRBV2
CDR3 protein: CARQGSSYEQYF
CDR3 DNA: TGTGCTAGACAGGGAAGTTCCTACGAGCAGTACTTC

J gene: TRBJ2-2
D gene: -
clone size: many
V gene: TRBV7-2
CDR3 protein: CASSRDWNTGELFF
CDR3 DNA: TGTGCCAGCAGCCGGGACTGGAACACCGGGGAGCTGTTTTTT

J gene: TRBJ1-1
D gene: -
clone size: few
V gene: TRBV20-1
CDR3 protein: CSARTPQGRAEAFF
CDR3 DNA: TGCAGTGCTAGAACCCCGCAGGGTCGGGCTGAAGCTTTCTTT

J gene: TRBJ2-2
D gene: -
clone size: many
V gene: TRBV9
CDR3 protein: CASRRAVDTGELFF
CDR3 DNA: TGTGCCAGCAGGAGGGCCGTCGACACCGGGGAGCTGTTTTTT

J gene: TRBJ2-2
D gene: -
clone size: -
V gene: TRBV6-5
CDR3 protein: CASSYSSAGQGNTGELFF
CDR3 DNA: TGTGCCAGCAGTTACTCGAGTGCGGGGCAGGGCAACACCGGGGAGCTGTTTTTT

J gene: TRBJ1-2
D gene: -
clone size: -
V gene: TRBV29-1
CDR3 protein: CSVQRDGKYGYTF
CDR3 DNA: TGCAGCGTTCAACGGGACGGAAAGTATGGCTACACCTTC

J gene: TRBJ1-5
D gene: TRBD1
clone size: -
V gene: TRBV19
CDR3 protein: CASSIQGTGIQPQHF
CDR3 DNA: TGTGCCAGTAGTATACAAGGGACAGGGATTCAGCCCCAGCATTTT

J gene: TRBJ2-5
D gene: -
clone size: many
V gene: TRBV5-4
CDR3 protein: CASSVDASPETQYF
CDR3 DNA: TGTGCCAGCAGCGTTGACGCTTCCCCAGAGACCCAGTACTTC

J gene: TRBJ1-1
D gene: -
clone size: many
V gene: TRBV7-6
CDR3 protein: CASSLFEGHIKGTEAFF
CDR3 DNA: TGTGCCAGCAGCTTATTCGAGGGACACATCAAGGGGACTGAAGCTTTCTTT

J gene: TRBJ2-2
D gene: -
clone size: -
V gene: TRBV4-1
CDR3 protein: CASSQVPLLRGNTGELFF
CDR3 DNA: TGCGCCAGCAGCCAAGTCCCCCTCCTGCGGGGGAACACCGGGGAGCTGTTTTTT

J gene: TRBJ2-1
D gene: TRBD2
clone size: -
V gene: TRBV10-3
CDR3 protein: CASSRSGGSHNEQFF
CDR3 DNA: TGTGCCAGCAGTCGGAGCGGGGGGAGTCACAATGAGCAGTTCTTC

J gene: TRBJ2-6
D gene: -
clone size: -
V gene: TRBV6-5
CDR3 protein: CASSYSRGANVLTF
CDR3 DNA: TGTGCCAGCAGTTACTCGCGAGGGGCCAACGTCCTGACTTTC

J gene: TRBJ1-2
D gene: -
clone size: many
V gene: TRBV4-1
CDR3 protein: CASSQAGENGYTF
CDR3 DNA: TGCGCCAGCAGCCAAGCGGGGGAAAATGGCTACACCTTC

J gene: TRBJ2-5
D gene: TRBD1
clone size: -
V gene: TRBV11-1
CDR3 protein: CASSAPLGSSYGTGVYQETQYF
CDR3 DNA: TGTGCCAGCAGCGCCCCCCTCGGTAGTAGTTATGGGACAGGTGTGTACCAAGAGACCCAGTACTTC

J gene: TRBJ2-5
D gene: -
clone size: -
V gene: TRBV25-1
CDR3 protein: CASSEQGVGETQYF
CDR3 DNA: TGTGCCAGCAGTGAACAGGGAGTCGGCGAGACCCAGTACTTC

J gene: TRBJ2-2
D gene: -
clone size: few
V gene: TRBV10-2
CDR3 protein: CASSYYLPNTGELFF
CDR3 DNA: TGTGCCAGCAGTTACTATCTCCCGAACACCGGGGAGCTGTTTTTT

J gene: TRBJ1-1
D gene: -
clone size: -
V gene: TRBV19
CDR3 protein: CASSTTSGGLSAFF
CDR3 DNA: TGTGCCAGTAGTACGACTAGCGGGGGGCTCTCAGCTTTCTTT

J gene: TRBJ2-7
D gene: TRBD2
clone size: many
V gene: TRBV10-3
CDR3 protein: CAIGGGTGDSYEQYF
CDR3 DNA: TGTGCCATCGGGGGGGGGACCGGTGACTCCTACGAGCAGTACTTC